This T cell receptor (beta chain) derives from a study of vaccination effects on CD4 cells after COVID-19. Study-wide results and caveats: For convalescents, most of the spike-reactive clones seen post-vaccine were new vaccine-induced clones.

Clones were read by immunoSEQ multiplex PCR, and TCRdb kept only the in-frame ones, dropping some. In the table there are about 70,000 clones, around 70% of which are singletons. Viral peptide pools were used in the ViraFEST assay to expand antigen-specific CD4+ T cells, and sequencing came afterward. An approximately 10-day culture period preceded the isolation of CD4+ T cells. According to PCR results, the person was infected with SARS-CoV-2 between March and December 2020. Peptides at about 10 ug/ml and IL-2 at about 10 IU/ml were added to a few million PBMC per well. V gave up 5 bases and J gave up 0 bases; unmatched junction bases: 7. The germline gives CDR1 MDHEN, CDR2 SYDVKM. This CDR3 is 17 amino acids long. Comment on this clone: What it recognizes is unknown.

The TCR was taken from a human donor who had a prior SARS-CoV-2 infection. The V and J genes are TRBV28 and TRBJ1-5; 10 bases fit TRBD1. The sequencing here drew on CD4+ T cells from PBMCs cultured with HIV peptides, taken before COVID-19 vaccination. Subset noted: HIV-1 Nef peptide pool negative control/reference culture. CDR3 coding DNA: TGTGCCAGCAGTGGGACAGGGGTTTCTAATAGCAATCAGCCCCAGCATTTT. It is translated as CASSGTGVSNSNQPQHF.